The 27 T cell receptor beta chains reported below all come from one sample, sequenced in a study of blood T cell repertoires in COVID-19. Some clones are missing from TCRdb's copy, which holds only in-frame ones; the method was immunoSEQ multiplex PCR. Of about 420,000 clones detected, roughly 90% appear once; the ten largest clones hold 0.8% to 1%. The sequenced sample was peripheral blood. These receptors came from a man between 18 and 29 years old with COVID-19, enrolled during active disease.

In this sample, this clone turned up once. This chain joins TRBV4-1 and TRBJ2-5; 7 nucleotides align to TRBD1. Per the germline V gene, CDR1 is MGHRA and CDR2 is YSYEKL. The CDR3 has 17 residues. The V segment lost 4 bases and the J segment 2 bases; nucleotides outside the gene matches: 13. The CDR3, as DNA: TGCGCCAGCAGCCGGGCTTCACACGGACAGGAACAAGAGACCCAGTACTTC. This sequence encodes CASSRASHGQEQETQYF.

The chain employs TRBV7-9 and TRBJ1-2, with a tentative D call TRBD1 (6 bases). V gave up 2 bases and J gave up 2 bases, with 9 bases separating them. There are 14 residues in the CDR3. Germline V gene sequence: CDR1 SEHNR, CDR2 FQNEAQ (reference sequence). This CDR3 is CASSLMGANYGYTF. CDR3 coding DNA: TGTGCCAGCAGCTTAATGGGGGCCAACTATGGCTACACCTTC.

This rearrangement joins TRBV5-8 to TRBJ2-1; weak D call: TRBD2 (5 bases). V shed 2 bases and J shed 10 bases, with 7 bases lying between them. The CDR3 has 11 residues. Germline assignment: CDR1 SGHTS and CDR2 YDEGEE. The CDR3 spells CASSFGGEQFF. The DNA for the CDR3 is TGTGCCAGCAGCTTCGGCGGGGAGCAGTTCTTC.

This clone was detected many times. The chain carries TRBV4-1 and TRBJ2-3; TRBD2 matches 12 bases. The V gene's germline CDR1 is MGHRA and CDR2 YSYEKL. CDR3 length equals 16 residues. After removal of 4 bases from V and 5 bases from J, the junction contained 7 bases not matched to a gene. The CDR3 DNA sequence: TGCGCCAGCAGCCCTTCTAGCGGGGGGGCGGGAGATACGCAGTATTTT. Protein sequence: CASSPSSGGAGDTQYF.

J is TRBJ2-3 and V is TRBV7-9; 11 bases match TRBD2. CDR3 length: 16 amino acids. CDR1 and CDR2 (germline): SEHNR, FQNEAQ (reference sequence). V trimming: 4 bases; J trimming: 0 bases; junction bases outside the gene matches: 3. The CDR3 nucleotides read TGTGCCAGCAGCTATGGGACTAGCGGAAGCACAGATACGCAGTATTTT. Encoded protein: CASSYGTSGSTDTQYF.

This sequence joins TRBV11-2 and TRBJ2-2; D not certain. CDR1 SGHAT and CDR2 FQNNGV come from the germline V gene. The CDR3 length is 15 residues. Between the trimmed V and J ends, which lost 6 bases and 9 bases, there was a span of 20 bases. In DNA form, the CDR3 reads TGTGCCAGCAGTTCCTCCGACGGGTCCAACCGGGAGCTGTTTTTT. Translated, it gives CASSSSDGSNRELFF.

The rearrangement joins TRBV7-9 to TRBJ1-2; D gene ambiguous. This CDR3 has 15 residues. The germline CDR1 and CDR2 sequences are SEHNR and FQNEAQ (reference sequence). Trimming shortened V by 4 bases and J by 7 bases, and 19 bases separated the two germline ends. This CDR3 is CASSSSGFRLFGYTF. CDR3 in DNA: TGTGCCAGCAGCTCTAGCGGGTTTCGATTGTTTGGCTACACCTTC.

In this sample, this clone turned up a few times. J is TRBJ2-5 and V is TRBV19; the match to TRBD2 covers 7 bases. Germline V lookup: CDR1 LNHDA, CDR2 SQIVND (reference sequence). This CDR3 comprises 14 residues. V shed 5 bases, J shed 0 bases, and the junction held 3 bases outside the gene matches. The CDR3 coding sequence is TGTGCCAGTAGTTGGGGGGGGTACCAAGAGACCCAGTACTTC. It is translated as CASSWGGYQETQYF. Full variable domain (remainder filled in from reference TRBV19 and TRBJ2-5): DGGITQSPKYLFRKEGQNVTLSCEQNLNHDAMYWYRQDPGQGLRLIYYSQIVNDFQKGDIAEGYSVSREKKESFPLTVTSAQKNPTAFYLCASSWGGYQETQYFGPGTRLLVL.

The rearrangement links TRBV5-8 to TRBJ2-7; possibly TRBD2 for D (5 bases). CDR3 size: 17 residues. The germline gives CDR1 SGHTS, CDR2 YDEGEE. Trimming took off 3 bases at V and 4 bases at J, with 23 bases between the two ends. The CDR3 region is CASSWKLGLTDKYEQYF. As DNA, the CDR3 is TGTGCCAGCAGCTGGAAACTTGGACTCACCGACAAATACGAGCAGTACTTC.

The chain uses TRBV5-1 and TRBJ1-5; the D is unclear. Germline-derived CDR1 and CDR2 are SGHRS and YFSETQ. The CDR3 is 16 residues long. V was cut by 0 bases and J by 6 bases, with 16 bases left in between. The CDR3 nucleotides are TGCGCCAGCAGCTTGGGGCCCACGGGGATGGGTCAGCCCCAGCATTTT. Amino acid sequence: CASSLGPTGMGQPQHF.

The CDR3 bases are TGTGCCAGCAGCCCACGGACTAGTCAGTCCGGCGTAGCCAAAAACATTCAGTACTTC. It codes for CASSPRTSQSGVAKNIQYF. V and J are TRBV11-2 and TRBJ2-4; the match to TRBD2 covers 7 bases. The CDR3 is 19 amino acids. Germline V gene lookup returns CDR1 SGHAT and CDR2 FQNNGV. The trim removed 5 bases at V and 0 bases at J, leaving 16 bases unmatched.

The rearrangement joins TRBV2 to TRBJ1-4; TRBD1 matches at 8 bases. CDR1 and CDR2 (germline): SNHLY, FYNNEI. The CDR3 spans 12 residues. The junction had 2 bases not matched to a gene; V was cut back by 11 bases and J by 3 bases. The CDR3 loop is CAGQGPNEKLFF. In DNA, the CDR3 is TGTGCCGGACAGGGCCCTAATGAAAAACTGTTTTTT.

The chain carries TRBV5-1 and TRBJ1-5; 7 bases fit TRBD1. The CDR3 sequence is 14 residues long. Trimming cost V 7 bases and J 4 bases; bases outside gene matches: 8. Germline CDR1 is SGHRS and CDR2 is YFSETQ. Here the CDR3 reads CASSTGTENQPQHF. In DNA, the CDR3 is TGCGCCAGCTCCACCGGGACAGAGAATCAGCCCCAGCATTTT.

The V and J genes are TRBV7-9 and TRBJ1-2, with 8 nucleotides matching TRBD1. The CDR3 loop spans 14 amino acids. V was pared by 3 bases and J by 5 bases, with 5 bases of the junction left unmatched. CDR1 and CDR2 (germline): SEHNR, FQNEAQ (reference sequence). DNA for the CDR3: TGTGCCAGCAGCTTTGTGACAGGGGCATATGGCTACACCTTC. Protein: CASSFVTGAYGYTF.

The chain couples TRBV19 to TRBJ2-5; 8 bases map to TRBD1. The CDR3 loop spans 13 amino acids. J lost 3 bases, V lost 4 bases, and 1 base had no gene match. Germline-derived CDR1 and CDR2 are LNHDA and SQIVND (reference sequence). The CDR3 nucleotides read TGTGCCAGTAGTACGGACAGGGAAGAGACCCAGTACTTC. The encoded protein is CASSTDREETQYF.

The J gene is TRBJ2-2, the V gene TRBV3-1 (or the pseudogene TRBV3-2); TRBD2 agrees at 9 bases. V lost 1 base to trimming and J lost 1 base; unmatched junction nucleotides: 4. Germline V lookup: CDR1 LGHDT, CDR2 YNNKEL (reference sequence). CDR3 length equals 17 residues. CDR3 coding DNA: TGTGCCAGCAGCCAAGTCACAGCGGGGGGGAACACCGGGGAGCTGTTTTTT. It codes for CASSQVTAGGNTGELFF.

The rearrangement links TRBV3-1 (or the pseudogene TRBV3-2) to TRBJ2-1, with D tentatively TRBD2 (5 bases). The CDR3 totals 15 residues. The V and J ends lost 1 base and 6 bases respectively, with 13 bases between them. Germline loops: CDR1 LGHDT, CDR2 YNNKEL (reference sequence). CDR3 coding DNA: TGTGCCAGCAGCCAAGTGGCTAGGGCGGGCAATGAGCAGTTCTTC. This translates into CASSQVARAGNEQFF.

This rearrangement joins TRBV11-2 to TRBJ2-3; 8 positions match TRBD1. CDR3 length: 15 residues. V dropped 5 bases and J dropped 3; count of bases not matched to a gene: 7. Per the germline V gene, CDR1 is SGHAT and CDR2 is FQNNGV. The CDR3 coding sequence is TGTGCCAGCAGCGCGTCCGGGACAGGAACAGATACGCAGTATTTT. It is translated as CASSASGTGTDTQYF.

The sample holds one count of this clone. The genes are TRBV19 and TRBJ1-2, with D tentatively TRBD1 (6 bases). Germline CDR1 LNHDA, CDR2 SQIVND (reference sequence). The V and J ends lost 3 bases and 8 bases respectively, with 16 bases between them. The CDR3 runs to 14 residues. CDR3 sequence (DNA): TGTGCCAGTAGTATCGGACAGACGTATTACGGCTACACCTTC. Amino acids: CASSIGQTYYGYTF.

This chain uses TRBV7-6 with TRBJ2-1, with D maybe TRBD2 (5 bases). V was shortened by 0 bases and J by 1 base, with 10 bases between the two germline ends. Germline CDR1 is SGHVS and CDR2 is FNYEAQ. This CDR3 contains 16 residues. The DNA for the CDR3 is TGTGCCAGCAGCTTAGCGGGAGCGTCTTCCTACAATGAGCAGTTCTTC. This sequence encodes CASSLAGASSYNEQFF.

The rearrangement uses TRBV13 and TRBJ2-3; D possibly corresponds to TRBD2 (5 bases). The CDR3 runs to 16 residues. Looked up from germline, CDR1 is PRHDT and CDR2 is FYEKMQ (reference sequence). Trimming shortened V by 4 bases and J by 1 base, and 15 bases separated the two germline ends. DNA of the CDR3: TGTGCCAGCAGCTCCTCCTTCGGACTCCGCACAGATACGCAGTATTTT. It is translated as CASSSSFGLRTDTQYF.

The sample holds a few counts of this clone. J is TRBJ1-2 and V is TRBV6-5; unclear D gene. Looked up from germline, CDR1 is MNHEY and CDR2 is SVGAGI. Trimming removed 6 bases at V and 0 bases at J, with 11 bases between. This CDR3 has 14 amino acids. CDR3 coding DNA: TGTGCCAGCAGCCGGACTGATCCTAACTATGGCTACACCTTC. The encoded protein is CASSRTDPNYGYTF.

J is TRBJ2-1 and V is TRBV13, with 8 nucleotides matching TRBD2. This CDR3 is 16 amino acids long. From germline, CDR1 is PRHDT and CDR2 FYEKMQ (reference sequence). The ends lost 7 bases at V and 0 bases at J; junction bases unmatched: 8. The CDR3 sequence is CASTDYRGGSYNEQFF. The CDR3 coding sequence is TGTGCCAGCACCGACTATCGGGGGGGCTCCTACAATGAGCAGTTCTTC. Full variable domain (remainder filled in from reference TRBV13 and TRBJ2-1): AAGVIQSPRHLIKEKRETATLKCYPIPRHDTVYWYQQGPGQDPQFLISFYEKMQSDKGSIPDRFSAQQFSDYHSELNMSSLELGDSALYFCASTDYRGGSYNEQFFGPGTRLTVL.

V and J are TRBV5-1 and TRBJ1-1; D is undetermined. V dropped 4 bases and J dropped 3 bases, with 13 bases sitting between them. There are 14 residues in the CDR3. Germline V CDR1 and CDR2: SGHRS, YFSETQ. The CDR3: CASSGLTPHTEAFF. The CDR3, as DNA: TGCGCCAGCAGCGGCCTTACCCCGCACACTGAAGCTTTCTTT.

The chain joins TRBV2 to TRBJ2-2; TRBD1 matches at 11 bases. The germline V gene has CDR1 SNHLY and CDR2 FYNNEI. The CDR3 contains 15 residues. The ends lost 6 bases at V and 6 bases at J; junction bases unmatched: 6. The CDR3, as DNA: TGTGCCAGCAGAGGGGACAGGGGGAAATCCGGGGAGCTGTTTTTT. This sequence encodes CASRGDRGKSGELFF.

Only a few counts were recorded for this clone. The chain employs TRBV28 and TRBJ1-2; 7 bases fit TRBD1. CDR1 is MDHEN, CDR2 SYDVKM, per germline. The CDR3 length is 16 residues. Trimming removed 2 bases from V and 9 bases from J; junction bases left unmatched: 15. CDR3 sequence: CASSLTRQGRTGRYTF. The DNA of the CDR3 is TGTGCCAGCAGTTTAACCCGACAGGGCCGCACCGGGCGCTACACCTTC.

The V and J genes are TRBV5-5 and TRBJ1-2; D gene uncertain. From germline, CDR1 is SGHKS and CDR2 YYEKEE (reference sequence). V lost 0 bases and J 1 base, leaving 10 bases between the germline ends. The CDR3 totals 15 residues. Written as DNA, the CDR3 is TGTGCCAGCAGCTTGGGATCCGGAGTTAACTATGGCTACACCTTC. It encodes CASSLGSGVNYGYTF.